This TCR beta chain was sequenced in a study of vaccination effects on CD4 cells after COVID-19. In the ViraFEST assay, antigen-specific CD4+ clonotypes were identified by expansion after peptide-pool stimulation. Subsequent to a culture period of 10 days, CD4+ T cells were isolated. Negative nucleocapsid antibody tests before and after vaccination confirmed no previous SARS-CoV-2 infection. Each culture well received a few million PBMC. These cells were then cultured in IMDM with about 10 IU/ml IL-2 and 9.5 to 10 ug/ml peptides. The authors exchanged half the medium for IL-2 medium on days 3 and 7. A word on this clone: What it binds is not known.

Germline loops: CDR1 SGHRS, CDR2 YFSETQ. Trimming pared 4 bases from V and 7 bases from J, leaving 15 bases between. The CDR3 spans 14 residues. Profiling relied on immunoSEQ multiplex PCR, and the TCRdb table lists in-frame clones only, not all of them. The sample yields about 41,000 clones, roughly two thirds seen once. Study results and limitations: Small numbers of convalescent patients limited the study. It also lacked early post-infection timepoints.

The sequences come from CD4+ T cells from PBMCs cultured with HCoV-OC43 spike peptides, collected before COVID-19 vaccination. Subset given: HCoV-OC43 spike overlapping peptide pool stimulation. The sequence was collected from a human donor who received a COVID-19 vaccine. The gene calls are TRBV5-1 and TRBJ2-1, with a weak D call TRBD1 (5 bases). The CDR3 DNA reads as TGCGCCAGCAGCCAAAGCCCCAGGGTGAATGAGCAGTTCTTC. It translates to CASSQSPRVNEQFF.